The 11 T cell receptor beta chains presented below share a single source sample, sequenced in a study of blood T cells in healthy people across ages (dated by TCRdb to the mid-2010s). The method was 5' RACE. Sequencing instrument: Illumina HiSeq 2500. A second PCR of about 6 to 11 cycles was run with a J-beta primer mix and a sample-barcoded 5' primer. The public reads were run again by TCRdb, first through fastp at Q25 and then through MiXCR, and only productive beta chains were kept. Duplicate CDR3 protein sequences are folded into a single record with the most common DNA and genes. This sample holds hundreds of thousands of distinct CDR3 sequences; around 24% were observed only once. Just under 9% of the sample belongs to the ten largest clones. The same specimen was also included in a second study, on T cells of mothers and their children.

Sequencing was performed on blood. The receptors originated from a boy younger than 18 in good health.

The sample holds many counts of this clonotype. This chain joins TRBV7-9 and TRBJ2-1, with 9 bases aligning to TRBD2. CDR3 length equals 15 residues. Germline-derived CDR1 and CDR2 are SEHNR and FQNEAQ (reference sequence). The V segment lost 4 bases and the J segment 0 bases; nucleotides outside the gene matches: 1. In DNA, the CDR3 is TGTGCCAGCAGCTCGACTAGCGGCTCCTACAATGAGCAGTTCTTC. This encodes CASSSTSGSYNEQFF.

This rearrangement joins TRBV28 to TRBJ2-7, with D perhaps TRBD2 (5 bases). CDR3 length equals 12 residues. Trimming pared 8 bases from V and 2 bases from J, leaving 10 bases between. CDR1 is MDHEN and CDR2 is SYDVKM in the germline V gene. The CDR3 coding sequence is TGTGCCAGCTGTCCCGGGACCTACGAGCAGTACTTC. It yields the protein CASCPGTYEQYF.

The chain links TRBV6-2 or TRBV6-3 to TRBJ2-5; no reliable D call. CDR3 length equals 14 residues. V lost 2 bases and J lost 11, with 18 bases in between. CDR1 and CDR2 from the germline V gene are MNHEY and SVGEGT. The DNA of the CDR3 is TGTGCCAGCAGTTACGTTCGGACCGACGGTAAGCAGTACTTC. This sequence encodes CASSYVRTDGKQYF.

The chain couples TRBV7-9 to TRBJ1-1; D gene unclear. The V gene's germline CDR1 is SEHNR and CDR2 FQNEAQ (reference sequence). V shed 0 bases and J shed 4 bases, with 12 bases lying between them. The CDR3 spans 15 residues. The DNA for the CDR3 is TGTGCCAGCAGCTTAGCGGGAACCGGGAGCACTGAAGCTTTCTTT. This translates into CASSLAGTGSTEAFF.

The genes are TRBV3-1 and TRBJ2-5, with D tentatively TRBD2 (5 bases). The V gene lost 1 base and the J gene lost 11 bases, with 14 bases spanning the gap. The CDR3 length is 13 residues. Looked up from germline, CDR1 is LGHDT and CDR2 is YNNKEL (reference sequence). The CDR3 region has the DNA TGTGCCAGCAGCCAAGTTACGGGAAGTGAGCAGTACTTC. As protein: CASSQVTGSEQYF.

This clonotype occurred a few times. J is TRBJ1-4 and V is TRBV12-3 or TRBV12-4, with 8 bases that match TRBD1. Germline trimming cut 6 bases from V and 2 bases from J; bases unmatched to any gene: 8. The CDR3 runs 16 residues. CDR3 loop: CASSPDRVNTNEKLFF. As DNA, the CDR3 is TGTGCCAGCAGCCCGGACAGGGTGAACACTAATGAAAAACTGTTTTTT.

V is TRBV30 and J is TRBJ2-5; D is perhaps TRBD2 (5 bases). Trimming cost V 0 bases and J 0 bases, with 14 bases left between them. The CDR3 has 16 residues. Germline assignment: CDR1 GTSNPN and CDR2 SVGIG (reference sequence). CDR3 protein: CAWSVWRAQYQETQYF. CDR3 DNA: TGTGCCTGGAGTGTATGGCGGGCCCAGTACCAAGAGACCCAGTACTTC.

The chain employs TRBV27 and TRBJ2-5; tentatively, D is TRBD1 or TRBD2 (5 bases each). The J call may be in error: the DNA end matches TRBJ2-7 better. This CDR3 is 13 amino acids long. Germline-derived CDR1 and CDR2 are MNHEY and SMNVEV (reference sequence). Here the CDR3 reads CASSRGVTYEQYF. CDR3 coding DNA: TGTGCCAGCAGCCGAGGGGTAACCTACGAGCAGTACTTC.

The rearrangement joins TRBV12-3 or TRBV12-4 to TRBJ1-1; D gene ambiguous. CDR3 length equals 15 residues. V gave up 6 bases and J gave up 5 bases, with 19 bases separating them. CDR3 loop: CASSLNEGRLTEAFF. Written as DNA, the CDR3 is TGTGCCAGCAGCTTGAATGAAGGACGACTGACTGAAGCTTTCTTT.

The chain couples TRBV6-6 to TRBJ2-7, with D hard to call. The CDR3 length is 13 residues. V shed 8 bases and J shed 1 base, with 12 bases lying between them. Germline CDR1 and CDR2: MNHNY and SVGAGI (reference sequence). The DNA for the CDR3 is TGTGCCAGCGGGTGGTCTGCGTCCTACGAGCAGTACTTC. Its translation is CASGWSASYEQYF.

DNA of the CDR3: TGTGCCAGCAGCCAGGACAACTGGGGCGAGCAGTACTTC. It encodes CASSQDNWGEQYF. V is TRBV9 and J is TRBJ2-7; the D gene is possibly TRBD1 (5 bases). The CDR3 is 13 residues long. CDR1 SGDLS and CDR2 YYNGEE come from the germline V gene. Trimming took off 4 bases at V and 6 bases at J, with 14 bases between the two ends. The complete variable domain, with remaining parts taken from reference TRBV9 and TRBJ2-7, reads DSGVTQTPKHLITATGQRVTLRCSPRSGDLSVYWYQQSLDQGLQFLIQYYNGEERAKGNILERFSAQQFPDLHSELNLSSLELGDSALYFCASSQDNWGEQYFGPGTRLTVT.